Below are 3 T cell receptor beta chains sequenced from a single sample in a study of OX40 agonist ivuxolimab in advanced cancers. Sequenced by immunoSEQ multiplex PCR; TCRdb stores in-frame clones only, minus some. Here the sample spans 75,000 to 100,000 clones, about 84% being singletons. The material sequenced was CD4+ or CD8+ T cells sorted from blood, taken in a trial of the OX40 agonist ivuxolimab. The receptors shown here come from an adult with an advanced solid tumor such as melanoma, head and neck, liver or kidney cancer.

The V call is TRBV11-2, the J call TRBJ1-4; unclear D gene. The CDR3 is 17 residues long. Trimming removed 3 bases from V and 5 bases from J, with 19 bases in between. CDR1 and CDR2 from the germline V gene are SGHAT and FQNNGV. The CDR3 protein is CASSFSPQRLPNEKLFF. The CDR3 region has the DNA TGTGCCAGCAGCTTTAGCCCGCAAAGGCTCCCGAATGAAAAACTGTTTTTT.

The J gene is TRBJ2-3, the V gene TRBV27, with a tentative D call TRBD2 (6 bases). The CDR3 consists of 17 residues. CDR1 is MNHEY and CDR2 is SMNVEV in the germline V gene (reference sequence). Trimming removed 7 bases at V and 0 bases at J, with 20 bases between. The CDR3 coding sequence is TGTGCCAGCACCCGGGTGGGGGGTCGTACTAGCACAGATACGCAGTATTTT. Translation gives CASTRVGGRTSTDTQYF.

The chain has TRBV7-3 and TRBJ2-3; 11 positions agree with TRBD2. The CDR3 contains 17 residues. The V gene end was trimmed by 5 bases and the J gene end by 0 bases; junction bases not matched to a gene: 7. Germline V lookup: CDR1 SGHTA, CDR2 FQGTGA. In nucleotides, the CDR3 is TGTGCCAGCAGCGAAACTAGCGGGGGCGCTAGCACAGATACGCAGTATTTT. This translates into CASSETSGGASTDTQYF.